The 6 T cell receptor beta chains below were found in one sample sequenced in a study of identical twins. A single record per CDR3 protein comes from TCRdb applying MiXCR to the 5' RACE reads. There are roughly 690,000 distinct CDR3 sequences in the sample; 21% occur only once, and over 4% lies in the top ten. This same sample was also part of a study on T cells expressing NK-cell markers.

Sequencing was performed on PBMCs. These receptors all come from a woman between 18 and 29 years old in good health.

In the case of this clonotype: A read error may account for a junction end that differs from germline. The chain has TRBV12-3 or TRBV12-4 and TRBJ2-7; 9 bases line up with TRBD1. This CDR3 is 13 amino acids long. CDR3 nucleotide sequence: TGCGCCAGCAGCTTGGACAGGGGTACGGAGCAGTACTTC. Its translation: CASSLDRGTEQYF.

CDR3 DNA: TGCAGTGCTAGAGATCGAGGGAACTCCTACAATGAGCAGTTCTTC. Its translation is CSARDRGNSYNEQFF. The V call is TRBV20-1, the J call TRBJ2-1; a possible D gene is TRBD2 (5 bases). The ends were cut back, 0 bases at V and 0 bases at J, with 9 bases in the middle. Germline V gene data show CDR1 as DFQATT and CDR2 as SNEGSKA (reference sequence). The CDR3 loop spans 15 amino acids.

The chain is built from TRBV7-2 and TRBJ2-7, with 9 bases that match TRBD2. The CDR3 is made up of 15 amino acids. The ends lost 4 bases at V and 3 bases at J; junction bases unmatched: 7. Germline V gene sequence: CDR1 SGHTA, CDR2 FQGNSA. CDR3 loop: CASSWTSVSLYEQYF. CDR3 DNA: TGTGCCAGCAGCTGGACTAGCGTCTCACTCTACGAGCAGTACTTC. The whole variable domain, filled in from reference TRBV7-2 and TRBJ2-7, reads GAGVSQSPSNKVTEKGKDVELRCDPISGHTALYWYRQSLGQGLEFLIYFQGNSAPDKSGLPSDRFSAERTGGSVSTLTIQRTQQEDSAVYLCASSWTSVSLYEQYFGPGTRLTVT.

The chain carries TRBV5-1 and TRBJ2-3, with 8 bases matching TRBD1. The CDR3 loop spans 14 amino acids. Germline V gene sequence: CDR1 SGHRS, CDR2 YFSETQ. Unmatched junction bases numbered 9, after V lost 7 bases and J lost 5 bases. The CDR3 DNA sequence: TGCGCCAGCCGTGAAGGACAGGGAGGAGATACGCAGTATTTT. The encoded protein is CASREGQGGDTQYF.

Only a few counts were recorded for this clonotype. V gene TRBV5-1 combines with J gene TRBJ2-7; 8 bases align to TRBD1. The CDR3 runs to 14 residues. The ends lost 0 bases at V and 6 bases at J; junction bases unmatched: 5. Germline CDR1 SGHRS, CDR2 YFSETQ. CDR3 in amino acids: CASSLDAGGREQYF. In DNA form, the CDR3 reads TGCGCCAGCAGCTTGGATGCAGGGGGCCGCGAGCAGTACTTC.

The rearrangement uses TRBV10-3 and TRBJ1-2; no definite D call. Trimming took 9 bases from V and 2 from J, leaving 22 bases between them. Germline values: CDR1 ENHRY, CDR2 SYGVKD. The CDR3 is made up of 16 amino acids. As DNA, the CDR3 is TGTGCCATTCAGTGGCCCTTAACCGGGAGAAACTATGGCTACACCTTC. Its translation is CAIQWPLTGRNYGYTF.